What follows describes a single T cell receptor beta chain. These data belong to a study of cytomegalovirus exposure and HLA in healthy donors. The PCR was carried out with 60 Vbeta primers and 13 Jbeta primers. Sequencing was performed with immunoSEQ multiplex PCR; in TCRdb, only in-frame clones are kept and a portion is missing. The sample records about 120,000 clones, 70% being singletons. The TCR comes from a man aged 25-45 years in good health and CMV-seropositive. What was sequenced was PBMCs.

The CDR3 DNA follows: TGTGCCTGGAGTGAATCCCTAATCCCGTACGAGCAGTACTTC. Translated: CAWSESLIPYEQYF. V is TRBV30 and J is TRBJ2-7; D not certain. Germline V gives CDR1 GTSNPN, CDR2 SVGIG (reference sequence). CDR3 size: 14 residues. V was clipped by 1 base and J by 4 bases, with 14 bases between them.